These 12 T cell receptor beta chains came from one sample sequenced in a study of T cells in localized non-small cell lung cancer. Generated by immunoSEQ multiplex PCR, the TCRdb table keeps only in-frame clones and is missing some. The table shows roughly 61,000 clones, with roughly 79% occurring only once. The sample consisted of PBMCs, taken before any cancer treatment. Every receptor here comes from a man aged 35 to 69 with stage II lung adenocarcinoma.

This clone was counted a single time. This chain connects TRBV7-2 to TRBJ2-7; D unclear. CDR3 length: 11 residues. Germline CDR1 SGHTA, CDR2 FQGNSA. V lost 2 bases and J 3 bases, leaving 2 bases between the germline ends. The CDR3 protein is CASSLNYEQYF. CDR3 sequence (DNA): TGTGCCAGCAGCTTAAACTACGAGCAGTACTTC.

The rearrangement links TRBV6-1 to TRBJ1-2; TRBD1 matches 7 bases. The V and J ends lost 5 bases and 4 bases, in that order; junction bases with no gene match: 4. The CDR3 length is 13 residues. Germline loops: CDR1 MNHNS, CDR2 SASEGT. CDR3 sequence reads: CASSSQGTYGYTF. The CDR3 nucleotides are TGTGCCAGCAGTTCACAGGGGACCTATGGCTACACCTTC.

Here the CDR3 DNA reads TGTGCCAGCAGTTACTCGGCAGGGCGCTACTATGGCTACACCTTC. It specifies CASSYSAGRYYGYTF. The rearrangement joins TRBV6-5 to TRBJ1-2; possible D gene TRBD1, 5 bases. The CDR3 is made up of 15 amino acids. Deletions cut 0 bases from V and 3 bases from J, with 11 bases between. Germline V CDR1 and CDR2: MNHEY, SVGAGI.

This chain links TRBV10-3 with TRBJ1-2, with D perhaps matching TRBD1 (5 bases). The length of the CDR3 is 14 residues. The V gene's germline CDR1 is ENHRY and CDR2 SYGVKD. V shed 6 bases and J shed 4 bases, with 15 bases lying between them. In nucleotides, the CDR3 is TGTGCCATCAGCCCGGGACCGGCGGGCTATGGCTACACCTTC. Protein product: CAISPGPAGYGYTF.

V gene TRBV29-1 combines with J gene TRBJ1-2, with TRBD1 as a possible D gene (6 bases). CDR1 and CDR2 (germline): SQVTM, ANQGSEA. Trimming shortened V by 6 bases and J by 8 bases, and 16 bases separated the two germline ends. The CDR3 has 12 residues. In DNA form, the CDR3 reads TGCAGCGTGAGCCGCGGGGGCTGGGGCTACACCTTC. Translated, it gives CSVSRGGWGYTF.

The chain has TRBV6-6 and TRBJ2-3; 9 nucleotides line up with TRBD2. CDR3 length: 16 residues. The V gene end was trimmed by 4 bases and the J gene end by 1 base; junction bases not matched to a gene: 6. CDR1 is MNHNY and CDR2 is SVGAGI in the germline V gene (reference sequence). The CDR3 region is CASSSQLAGRTDTQYF. In DNA form, the CDR3 reads TGTGCCAGCAGTTCCCAACTAGCGGGCCGCACAGATACGCAGTATTTT.

The rearrangement uses TRBV4-1 and TRBJ1-1; D perhaps matches TRBD1 (5 bases). The CDR3 sequence is 14 residues long. Germline V CDR1 and CDR2: MGHRA, YSYEKL. V lost 4 bases and J lost 1, with 10 bases in between. The CDR3 sequence is CASSPSDRNTEAFF. CDR3 nucleotides: TGCGCCAGCAGCCCTTCCGACAGGAACACTGAAGCTTTCTTT.

V and J are TRBV10-3 and TRBJ1-2; D is perhaps TRBD1 (5 bases). Trimming took off 8 bases at V and 5 bases at J, with 21 bases between the two ends. Germline lookup yields CDR1 ENHRY and CDR2 SYGVKD. The CDR3 loop spans 15 amino acids. The CDR3 bases are TGTGCCATCGGGGGTCGGGGTGGGCAGAAATATGGCTACACCTTC. It encodes CAIGGRGGQKYGYTF.

The rearrangement joins TRBV30 to TRBJ2-7; D gene uncertain. CDR1 and CDR2 from the germline V gene are GTSNPN and SVGIG (reference sequence). The V end was cut by 6 bases, the J end by 8 bases, with 23 bases between. The CDR3 has 14 amino acids. The DNA for the CDR3 is TGTGCCTGTACCCTCGGGCAGGCCCCTCTGAAGCAGTACTTC. Protein product: CACTLGQAPLKQYF.

This clone was seen a few times. J is TRBJ2-2 and V is TRBV10-3; D remains unclear. With 3 bases removed from V and 0 bases from J, the gap between germline ends came to 8 bases. The CDR3 has 15 amino acids. The germline V gene has CDR1 ENHRY and CDR2 SYGVKD. The CDR3 is CAISERISNTGELFF. The CDR3 nucleotides read TGTGCCATCAGTGAACGGATTTCGAACACCGGGGAGCTGTTTTTT.

This rearrangement joins TRBV6-1 to TRBJ2-2; D might be TRBD1 (6 bases). CDR3 length: 15 amino acids. The ends were cut back, 10 bases at V and 3 bases at J, with 18 bases in the middle. CDR1 MNHNS and CDR2 SASEGT come from the germline V gene. The CDR3 reads CATSAQGLDTGELFF. The CDR3 DNA is TGTGCCACCTCAGCACAGGGATTGGACACCGGGGAGCTGTTTTTT.

The J gene is TRBJ1-5, the V gene TRBV6-5; 7 nucleotides agree with TRBD1. The CDR3 covers 14 residues. Germline trimming cut 2 bases from V and 4 bases from J; bases unmatched to any gene: 2. The V gene's germline CDR1 is MNHEY and CDR2 SVGAGI. Here the CDR3 reads CASSYRGLNQPQHF. The CDR3 coding sequence is TGTGCCAGCAGTTACAGGGGGCTGAATCAGCCCCAGCATTTT.